A selection of T cell receptor beta chains follows, all from one sample in a study of cytotoxic CD8 clonotypes in ibrutinib-treated CLL. Data came from immunoSEQ multiplex PCR; TCRdb stores just in-frame clones and leaves some out. Of 200,000 to 250,000 clones in the sample, roughly three quarters were seen once. The specimen comprised PBMCs, sampled after 12 months of ibrutinib treatment. These receptors were taken from a human donor with chronic lymphocytic leukemia. Each CDR3 is given with its conserved first and last residue. Fields, in order: clone size, J gene, D gene, V gene, CDR3 protein, CDR3 DNA. A D gene is named only where the DNA matches it firmly. Some rows have no size entry. The others give once, few or many, or a class for an expanded clone.

NA | TRBJ1-2 | NA | TRBV6-5 | CASSSIGYGYTF | TGTGCCAGCAGTTCCATCGGATATGGCTACACCTTC
NA | TRBJ2-7 | TRBD2 | TRBV4-1 | CASSQRGGRMEEQYF | TGCGCCAGCAGCCAACGGGGGGGCCGGATGGAGGAGCAGTACTTC
NA | TRBJ1-2 | NA | TRBV12-2 | CASRLTLTEFYYGYTF | TGTGCAAGTCGCTTAACTCTGACAGAGTTCTACTATGGCTACACCTTC
once | TRBJ2-5 | TRBD1 | TRBV2 | CASSPWTGQETQYF | TGTGCCAGCAGTCCCTGGACAGGACAAGAGACCCAGTACTTC
NA | TRBJ2-2 | TRBD2 | TRBV5-1 | CASSLVGPWTSGTGELFF | TGCGCCAGCAGCTTGGTGGGCCCTTGGACTAGCGGAACCGGGGAGCTGTTTTTT
NA | TRBJ2-1 | NA | TRBV6-6 | CASSYYGGDYNEQFF | TGTGCCAGCAGTTACTACGGAGGTGACTACAATGAGCAGTTCTTC
few | TRBJ1-1 | NA | TRBV11-3 | CASSYQGEAFF | TGTGCCAGCAGCTATCAGGGGGAAGCTTTCTTT
NA | TRBJ1-6 | NA | TRBV5-1 | CASSLGVSSYNSPLHF | TGCGCCAGCAGCTTGGGTGTAAGCTCCTATAATTCACCCCTCCACTTT
once | TRBJ1-4 | NA | TRBV19 | CASSSSVGAEKLFF | TGTGCCAGTAGTAGCAGCGTAGGCGCGGAAAAACTGTTTTTT
NA | TRBJ2-7 | TRBD2 | TRBV5-1 | CASSAGIAGEQYF | TGCGCCAGCAGTGCAGGGATAGCGGGGGAGCAGTACTTC
NA | TRBJ2-2 | TRBD1 | TRBV19 | CASRRDRGSGELFF | TGTGCCAGTAGACGGGACAGGGGGTCCGGGGAGCTGTTTTTT
NA | TRBJ2-7 | NA | TRBV13 | CASSLAFGWGAYEQYF | TGTGCCAGCAGCTTAGCCTTCGGTTGGGGGGCCTACGAGCAGTACTTC
NA | TRBJ1-1 | NA | TRBV5-1 | CASSLEGGVTEAFF | TGCGCCAGCAGCTTGGAAGGGGGGGTCACTGAAGCTTTCTTT
NA | TRBJ1-2 | TRBD1 | TRBV5-4 | CASHPGMAGGGYTF | TGTGCCAGCCACCCTGGGATGGCAGGGGGTGGCTACACCTTC
NA | TRBJ2-7 | TRBD1 | TRBV28 | CASSSPGTGGHYEQYF | TGTGCCAGCAGTTCACCCGGGACAGGGGGTCACTACGAGCAGTACTTC
NA | TRBJ1-3 | TRBD1 | TRBV4-2 | CASSQDLATGKAHGAGNTIYF | TGTGCCAGCAGCCAAGATCTAGCGACAGGGAAGGCCCACGGCGCCGGAAACACCATATATTTT
NA | TRBJ2-3 | TRBD2 | TRBV7-3 | CASSSGLAGPMDTQYF | TGTGCCAGCAGCTCGGGACTAGCGGGGCCCATGGATACGCAGTATTTT
few | TRBJ2-7 | NA | TRBV11-2 | CASSLGLVQYF | TGTGCCAGCAGCCTGGGGTTGGTGCAGTACTTC
NA | TRBJ1-4 | NA | TRBV14 | CASSQDQLSPGGEKLFF | TGTGCCAGCAGCCAAGACCAGCTCTCGCCAGGAGGCGAAAAACTGTTTTTT
NA | TRBJ1-2 | NA | TRBV5-1 | CASSLEGNYGYTF | TGCGCCAGCAGCTTGGAGGGAAACTATGGCTACACCTTC
NA | TRBJ2-1 | NA | TRBV2 | CASSKTSFYNEQFF | TGTGCCAGCAGTAAAACTAGTTTCTACAATGAGCAGTTCTTC
NA | TRBJ2-3 | TRBD2 | TRBV5-1 | CASSWQLAGVSQDTQYF | TGCGCCAGCAGCTGGCAACTAGCGGGGGTCTCCCAAGATACGCAGTATTTT
NA | TRBJ1-2 | NA | TRBV30 | CAWSEGTNYGYTF | TGTGCCTGGAGTGAGGGGACTAACTATGGCTACACCTTC
NA | TRBJ2-1 | NA | TRBV6-1 | CASSESIRGLLFF | TGTGCCAGCAGTGAAAGTATAAGGGGACTCCTGTTCTTC
NA | TRBJ1-2 | NA | TRBV15 | CATSSTGYGYTF | TGTGCCACCAGCTCGACAGGATACGGCTACACCTTC
NA | TRBJ2-7 | NA | TRBV6-5 | CASSYSQLPPYEQYF | TGTGCCAGCAGTTACTCCCAGCTGCCCCCCTACGAGCAGTACTTC
NA | TRBJ1-3 | NA | TRBV9 | CASSVRSGNTIYF | TGTGCCAGCAGCGTACGCTCTGGAAACACCATATATTTT
NA | TRBJ2-1 | NA | TRBV9 | CASSDPERPYNEQFF | TGTGCCAGCAGCGACCCTGAGCGGCCGTACAATGAGCAGTTCTTC
NA | TRBJ2-7 | NA | TRBV7-6 | CASSLIGSDSRPWEQYF | TGTGCCAGCAGCTTAATCGGTTCGGACTCCCGGCCGTGGGAGCAGTACTTC
NA | TRBJ1-2 | TRBD1 | TRBV27 | CASSLWGQERNGYTF | TGTGCCAGCAGTTTATGGGGACAGGAGCGAAATGGCTACACCTTC
once | TRBJ2-2 | TRBD2 | TRBV2 | CASSALAGVNTGELFF | TGTGCCAGCAGTGCCCTAGCGGGGGTAAACACCGGGGAGCTGTTTTTT
NA | TRBJ1-5 | TRBD1 | TRBV18 | CASSVSGTGPQPQHF | TGTGCCAGCTCAGTCTCCGGGACAGGGCCTCAGCCCCAGCATTTT
NA | TRBJ2-7 | TRBD2 | TRBV18 | CASSPAAGGSYEQYF | TGTGCCAGCTCACCAGCTGCGGGAGGCTCCTACGAGCAGTACTTC
NA | TRBJ1-1 | NA | TRBV5-8 | CASSLPTVSTEAFF | TGTGCCAGCAGCCTCCCCACCGTGTCCACTGAAGCTTTCTTT
NA | TRBJ2-2 | TRBD2 | TRBV5-1 | CASSPRVAGTLWNTGELFF | TGCGCCAGCAGCCCCCGGGTAGCGGGCACTCTATGGAACACCGGGGAGCTGTTTTTT
few | TRBJ1-2 | NA | TRBV25-1 | CASSESGGINYGYTF | TGTGCCAGCAGTGAATCGGGGGGTATTAACTATGGCTACACCTTC
NA | TRBJ1-1 | TRBD1 | TRBV13 | CASSSTGGANTEAFF | TGTGCCAGCAGCTCCACAGGGGGCGCGAACACTGAAGCTTTCTTT
NA | TRBJ2-2 | TRBD2 | TRBV5-4 | CASSPGTSGGAWELFF | TGTGCCAGCAGCCCCGGGACTAGCGGGGGGGCATGGGAGCTGTTTTTT
NA | TRBJ1-1 | NA | TRBV28 | CASSLTGFTEAFF | TGTGCCAGCAGTTTAACAGGGTTCACTGAAGCTTTCTTT
NA | TRBJ2-7 | NA | TRBV18 | CASSRGGRVSDEQYF | TGTGCCAGCTCACGGGGAGGCAGGGTCAGTGACGAGCAGTACTTC
NA | TRBJ1-2 | TRBD1 | TRBV29-1 | CSVERDRGQVGYTF | TGCAGCGTTGAAAGGGACAGGGGGCAGGTTGGCTACACCTTC
NA | TRBJ2-3 | TRBD2 | TRBV4-2 | CASSQLGLAGGYSLGTDTQYF | TGTGCCAGCAGCCAATTGGGACTAGCGGGGGGGTATTCCCTGGGCACAGATACGCAGTATTTT
many | TRBJ2-2 | NA | TRBV7-9 | CASSSTGELFF | TGTGCCAGCAGCTCCACCGGGGAGCTGTTTTTT
NA | TRBJ1-6 | NA | TRBV27 | CASSYRGSPLHF | TGTGCCAGCAGTTACAGAGGTTCACCCCTCCACTTT
few | TRBJ2-7 | NA | TRBV28 | CASSSTRGEQYF | TGTGCCAGCAGTTCAACTAGAGGCGAGCAGTACTTC
few | TRBJ2-5 | TRBD2 | TRBV4-2 | CASSLHSGGEGETQYF | TGTGCCAGCAGCCTCCACAGCGGGGGGGAGGGAGAGACCCAGTACTTC
NA | TRBJ2-7 | NA | TRBV5-6 | CASSLDPFPRGSYEQYF | TGTGCCAGCAGCTTGGATCCCTTCCCGCGGGGCTCCTACGAGCAGTACTTC
once | TRBJ2-1 | TRBD2 | TRBV11-2 | CASSLELAGSAYNEQFF | TGTGCCAGCAGCTTAGAGCTAGCGGGGTCGGCCTACAATGAGCAGTTCTTC
once | TRBJ2-3 | NA | TRBV10-3 | CAISGISSDTQYF | TGTGCCATCAGTGGGATATCATCAGATACGCAGTATTTT
NA | TRBJ1-4 | TRBD1 | TRBV7-9 | CASTVRQGKEKLFF | TGTGCCAGCACCGTCAGACAGGGCAAGGAGAAACTGTTTTTT
few | TRBJ1-2 | TRBD1 | TRBV4-2 | CASSQRVQGADYGYTF | TGTGCCAGCAGCCAGCGAGTACAGGGGGCGGACTATGGCTACACCTTC
NA | TRBJ2-1 | TRBD1 | TRBV29-1 | CSVRTGVLYNEQFF | TGCAGCGTCCGGACAGGGGTTCTCTACAATGAGCAGTTCTTC